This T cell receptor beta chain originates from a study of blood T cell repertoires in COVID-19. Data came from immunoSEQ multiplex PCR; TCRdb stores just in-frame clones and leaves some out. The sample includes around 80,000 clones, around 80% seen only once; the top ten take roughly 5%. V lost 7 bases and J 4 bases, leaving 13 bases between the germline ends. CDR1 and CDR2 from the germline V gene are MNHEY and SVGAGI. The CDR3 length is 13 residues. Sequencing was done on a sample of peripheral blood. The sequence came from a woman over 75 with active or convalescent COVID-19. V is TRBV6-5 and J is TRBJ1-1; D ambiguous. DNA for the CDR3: TGTGCCAGCATACGCTTAGGCGGCACTGAAGCTTTCTTT. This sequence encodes CASIRLGGTEAFF.